This is a list of T cell receptor beta chains from one sample in a study of post-analysis software for immune sequencing data. Each CDR3 protein is one row after TCRdb ran MiXCR on the PCR reads. The sample holds more than 500,000 distinct CDR3 sequences, approximately 34% seen once. Sequencing was done on a sample of blood. Receptors originate from a girl younger than 18 with multiple sclerosis. The CDR3 runs from the conserved cysteine through the conserved F or W. The D gene is left open where the match is weak. The size field is filled for only some rows; it gives once, few, many or a size class.

J	size	D	V	DNA	CDR3
TRBJ2-3	few	TRBD2	TRBV20-1	TGCAGTGCTAGGGGACTAGCGGGGGGTCTAGATACGCAGTATTTT	CSARGLAGGLDTQYF
TRBJ1-1	NA	NA	TRBV5-5	TGTGCCAGCAGCTTGTATAGGGGGGTTTTGAGCACTGAAGCTTTCTTT	CASSLYRGVLSTEAFF
TRBJ2-7	few	TRBD2	TRBV9	TGTGCCAGCAGCGTGCTTAGCGGGGCGATATACGAGCAGTACTTC	CASSVLSGAIYEQYF
TRBJ2-2	NA	NA	TRBV7-2	TGTGCCAGCAGCTCCTACACCAGAAACACCGGGGAGCTGTTTTTT	CASSSYTRNTGELFF
TRBJ2-1	many	NA	TRBV6-5	TGTGCCAGCAGTTACGTGATAGGGAACAATGAGCAGTTCTTC	CASSYVIGNNEQFF
TRBJ1-3	NA	NA	TRBV12-3/TRBV12-4	TGTGCCAGCAGCGGTGATCCTGGAAACACCATATATTTT	CASSGDPGNTIYF
TRBJ2-7	few	TRBD1	TRBV29-1	TGCAGCACTACAGGGGGCTACGAGCAGTACTTC	CSTTGGYEQYF
TRBJ2-5	NA	TRBD2	TRBV7-8	TGTGCCAGCAGCTCCGGGACTAGCGGGGTAGAGACCCAGTACTTC	CASSSGTSGVETQYF
TRBJ2-3	NA	TRBD1	TRBV7-9	TGTGCCTCCCAGGGGGCAGATACGCAGTATTTT	CASQGADTQYF
TRBJ2-1	few	NA	TRBV20-1	TGCAGTGCTAGTAGGGGCGACTATGAGCAGTTCTTC	CSASRGDYEQFF
TRBJ2-5	few	NA	TRBV5-6	TGTGCCAGCAGCTTGGAAGGGCGTCAAGAGACCCAGTACTTC	CASSLEGRQETQYF
TRBJ2-7	NA	NA	TRBV28	TGTGCCAGCAGTTTAGAGGTATCTGACGAGCAGTACTTC	CASSLEVSDEQYF
TRBJ1-2	NA	TRBD1	TRBV7-8	TGTGCCAGCAGCCAAGACAGGGGGGAGGACTATGGCTACACCTTC	CASSQDRGEDYGYTF
TRBJ2-3	many	NA	TRBV18	TGCGCCAGCAGCCCTGCCAGTACAGATACGCAGTATTTT	CASSPASTDTQYF
TRBJ2-7	NA	NA	TRBV20-1	TGCAGTGCCCGGACATCGAACACCTACGAGCAGTACTTC	CSARTSNTYEQYF
TRBJ1-2	few	NA	TRBV27	TGTGCCAGCTCCAGGGGACTCAACTATGGCTACACCTTC	CASSRGLNYGYTF
TRBJ1-1	NA	TRBD1	TRBV5-1	TGCGCCAGCAGCTTGGGCTCGGGACAGGGGCTGCGGACCGAAGCTTTCTTT	CASSLGSGQGLRTEAFF
TRBJ2-1	few	TRBD2	TRBV4-1	TGCGCCAGCAGCCAAGTTCAGGCGGGGGGCCTGGACAATGAGCAGTTCTTC	CASSQVQAGGLDNEQFF
TRBJ2-2	NA	NA	TRBV12-3/TRBV12-4	TGTGCCAGCAGTCCAACGACTACTTACACCGGGGAGCTGTTTTTT	CASSPTTTYTGELFF
TRBJ1-5	few	TRBD1	TRBV5-6	TGTGCCAGCAGCTCCCGGGACAGGATCACACAGCCCCAGCATTTT	CASSSRDRITQPQHF
TRBJ1-2	NA	TRBD1	TRBV7-9	TGCGCCAGCAGCTTGGGGGACAGGGCTGTCGCGAGCTACACCTTC	CASSLGDRAVASYTF
TRBJ2-3	NA	TRBD2	TRBV20-1	TGCAGTGCAATCTGGACAGGCTTTAGCGGGGGGCCTAGCACAGATGCGCAGTATTTT	CSAIWTGFSGGPSTDAQYF
TRBJ2-7	NA	TRBD2	TRBV20-1	TGCAGTGCTAGAAGACTAGCGGGGAACTACGAGCAGTACTTC	CSARRLAGNYEQYF
TRBJ2-3	NA	NA	TRBV7-9	TGTGCCAGCAGCGGCCGAGAGGAGAATACGCAGTATTTT	CASSGREENTQYF
TRBJ2-7	NA	NA	TRBV5-5	TGTGCCAGCAGCCTGGGACTTCTGAGGCGCGAGCAGTACTTC	CASSLGLLRREQYF